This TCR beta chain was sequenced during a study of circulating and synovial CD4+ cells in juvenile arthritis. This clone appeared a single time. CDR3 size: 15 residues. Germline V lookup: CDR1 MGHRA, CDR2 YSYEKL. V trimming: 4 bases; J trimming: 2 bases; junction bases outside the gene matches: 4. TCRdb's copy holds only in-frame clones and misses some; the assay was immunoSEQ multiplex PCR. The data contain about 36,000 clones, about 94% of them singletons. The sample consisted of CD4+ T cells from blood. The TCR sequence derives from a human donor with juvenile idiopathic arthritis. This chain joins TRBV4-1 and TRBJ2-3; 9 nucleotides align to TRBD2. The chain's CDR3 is CASSPSGANTDTQYF. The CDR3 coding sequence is TGCGCCAGCAGCCCTAGCGGGGCGAACACAGATACGCAGTATTTT.